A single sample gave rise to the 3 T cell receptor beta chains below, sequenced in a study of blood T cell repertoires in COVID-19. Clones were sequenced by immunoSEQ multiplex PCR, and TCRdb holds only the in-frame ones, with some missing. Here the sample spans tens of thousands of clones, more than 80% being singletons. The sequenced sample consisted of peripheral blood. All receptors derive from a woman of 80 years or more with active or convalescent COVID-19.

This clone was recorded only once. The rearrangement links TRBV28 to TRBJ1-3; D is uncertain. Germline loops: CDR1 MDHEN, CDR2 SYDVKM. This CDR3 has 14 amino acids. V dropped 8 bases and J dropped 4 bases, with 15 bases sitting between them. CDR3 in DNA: TGTGCCAGCGGTATTCCGGGTCTAGGAAACACCATATATTTT. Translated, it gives CASGIPGLGNTIYF.

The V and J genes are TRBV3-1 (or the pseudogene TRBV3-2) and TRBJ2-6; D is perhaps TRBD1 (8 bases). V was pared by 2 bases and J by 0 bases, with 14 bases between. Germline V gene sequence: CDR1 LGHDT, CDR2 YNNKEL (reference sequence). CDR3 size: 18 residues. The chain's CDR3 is CASSQFNRGGSGANVLTF. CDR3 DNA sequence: TGTGCCAGCAGCCAATTTAACAGGGGGGGCTCTGGGGCCAACGTCCTGACTTTC.

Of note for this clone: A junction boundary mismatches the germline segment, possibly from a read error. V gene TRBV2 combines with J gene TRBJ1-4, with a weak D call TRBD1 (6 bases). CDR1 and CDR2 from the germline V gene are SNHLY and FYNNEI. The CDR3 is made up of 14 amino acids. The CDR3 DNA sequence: TGTGCCAGCAGTAACAGGGATTCTAACGAAAAACTGTTTTTT. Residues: CASSNRDSNEKLFF.